The 7 T cell receptor beta chains below all came from one sample that was sequenced in a study of cytomegalovirus exposure and HLA in healthy donors. With 60 Vbeta and 13 Jbeta primers, the PCR was carried out. Produced via immunoSEQ multiplex PCR; TCRdb's table is partial and in-frame only. The data hold some 150,000 clones, with under 75% observed a single time. Sequenced material: PBMCs. All receptors derive from a woman aged 55-75 years in good health and CMV-seropositive.

The CDR3 region is CAWSRAGVADTQYF. The DNA of the CDR3 is TGTGCCTGGAGTAGGGCGGGAGTAGCAGATACGCAGTATTTT. The genes are TRBV30 and TRBJ2-3, with 7 bases aligning to TRBD2. The CDR3 has 14 residues. From germline, CDR1 is GTSNPN and CDR2 SVGIG (reference sequence). V trimming: 2 bases; J trimming: 4 bases; junction bases outside the gene matches: 6.

This clone was seen only a few times. The V and J genes are TRBV19 and TRBJ2-5, with TRBD1 matching over 9 bases. Germline lookup yields CDR1 LNHDA and CDR2 SQIVND (reference sequence). V trimming: 5 bases; J trimming: 3 bases; junction bases outside the gene matches: 10. This CDR3 comprises 16 residues. This CDR3 reads CASSLFLGTGKETQYF. The CDR3 DNA sequence: TGTGCCAGTAGTTTATTCCTTGGGACAGGGAAAGAGACCCAGTACTTC.

The chain combines TRBV25-1 with TRBJ1-4; D is uncertain. Germline CDR1 reads MGHDK; CDR2 reads SYGVNS. Trimming stripped 3 bases from V and 1 base from J, with 15 bases between. The CDR3 runs to 17 residues. CDR3 loop: CASSDGGLVGTNEKLFF. DNA for the CDR3: TGTGCCAGCAGTGACGGCGGACTCGTGGGAACTAATGAAAAACTGTTTTTT. The complete variable domain, with remaining parts taken from reference TRBV25-1 and TRBJ1-4, reads EADIYQTPRYLVIGTGKKITLECSQTMGHDKMYWYQQDPGMELHLIHYSYGVNSTEKGDLSSESTVSRIRTEHFPLTLESARPSHTSQYLCASSDGGLVGTNEKLFFGSGTQLSVL.

This chain links TRBV9 with TRBJ2-1; 10 nucleotides agree with TRBD2. Germline assignment: CDR1 SGDLS and CDR2 YYNGEE. The CDR3 sequence is 15 residues long. Trimming cost V 0 bases and J 6 bases; bases outside gene matches: 3. This chain's CDR3 is CASSVELAGTNEQFF. For the CDR3, the DNA is TGTGCCAGCAGCGTAGAACTAGCGGGGACCAATGAGCAGTTCTTC.

The gene calls are TRBV18 and TRBJ1-3, with a tentative D call TRBD1 (5 bases). This CDR3 spans 14 amino acids. Germline CDR1 reads KGHSH; CDR2 reads LQKENI. Trimming took off 2 bases at V and 4 bases at J, with 9 bases between the two ends. The CDR3 is CASSPEDRGNTIYF. The CDR3 DNA reads TGTGCCAGCTCACCAGAAGACAGAGGAAACACCATATATTTT. The whole variable domain, filled in from reference TRBV18 and TRBJ1-3, reads NAGVMQNPRHLVRRRGQEARLRCSPMKGHSHVYWYRQLPEEGLKFMVYLQKENIIDESGMPKERFSAEFPKEGPSILRIQQVVRGDSAAYFCASSPEDRGNTIYFGEGSWLTVV.

The gene calls are TRBV7-9 and TRBJ2-3; 8 nucleotides align to TRBD2. There are 16 residues in the CDR3. Germline loops: CDR1 SEHNR, CDR2 FQNEAQ (reference sequence). V dropped 2 bases and J dropped 6; count of bases not matched to a gene: 10. DNA of the CDR3: TGTGCCAGCAGCTTACTGGCGGGAGGCGTCGTGGATACGCAGTATTTT. It is translated as CASSLLAGGVVDTQYF.

The CDR3 DNA is TGTGCCAGCAGCCCGGACAGGGGGCGCGTAAATGGCTACACCTTC. Protein sequence: CASSPDRGRVNGYTF. J is TRBJ1-2 and V is TRBV7-2; 11 bases agree with TRBD1. Germline V gene data show CDR1 as SGHTA and CDR2 as FQGNSA. With V trimmed by 5 bases and J by 6 bases, 8 bases remained unmatched. The CDR3 extends over 15 amino acids.